This record covers a single T cell receptor (beta chain). These data originate in a study of cytomegalovirus exposure and HLA in healthy donors. Use of 60 Vbeta and 13 Jbeta primers characterized the PCR. Clones were sequenced by immunoSEQ multiplex PCR, and TCRdb holds only the in-frame ones, with some missing. The sample consists of under 150,000 clones, around four fifths of them appearing once. CDR3 length: 16 amino acids. Germline trimming cut 1 base from V and 6 bases from J; bases unmatched to any gene: 9. Germline CDR1 is LGHNA and CDR2 is YSLEER. This TCR derives from a woman between 40 and 55 years old in good health and CMV-seropositive. The sample taken for sequencing was PBMCs. This chain joins TRBV4-3 and TRBJ2-3; 8 bases are shared with TRBD2. The CDR3 DNA reads as TGCGCCAGCAGCCAAGCAAGCGTACTAGCGGCCGATACGCAGTATTTT. Encoded protein: CASSQASVLAADTQYF.